This T cell receptor beta chain is from a study of siplizumab effects on memory and regulatory T cells. Assay used: immunoSEQ multiplex PCR; TCRdb lists only in-frame clones, some missing. Seen here are 90,000 to 110,000 clones, approximately 94% observed once, and the top ten hold around 0.32%. CDR3 size: 13 residues. From germline, CDR1 is SNHLY and CDR2 FYNNEI. The V end lost 8 bases, the J end lost 9 bases, and 14 bases lay between the germline ends. The receptor was derived from a human donor in good health. The specimen sequenced was CD4+ T cells sorted from blood. The chain is built from TRBV2 and TRBJ1-6; D is undetermined. CDR3 sequence reads: CASRDPFGSPLHF. The CDR3 nucleotides are TGTGCCAGCCGAGACCCTTTCGGTTCACCCCTCCACTTT.